The clone carrying this T cell receptor beta chain has a count of ten or more. This CDR3 contains 14 residues. J was trimmed by 4 bases and V by 3 bases; bases with no gene match: 5. This record comes from a study of CD8+CD57+ T cells in acquired aplastic anemia. Profiling of TCR beta VDJ combinations and CDR3 sequences used genomic DNA as template. MiXCR, applied by TCRdb to the reads, yields one record per CDR3 protein. The repertoire consists of some 190,000 distinct CDR3 sequences, with roughly half occurring once and the leading ten covering under 3.5%. J is TRBJ2-7 and V is TRBV12-3 or TRBV12-4; 8 positions match TRBD1. Sequenced sample: sorted CD4+, CD8+, or CD8+CD57+ T cells (not recorded which) from PBMCs. The receptor was isolated from a human donor in good health. CDR3 DNA: TGTGCCAGCAGTTTGGGGACAGGAGCTTACGAGCAGTACTTC. Translated, it gives CASSLGTGAYEQYF.